Detailed here is one TCR beta chain. Antigen specificity is unknown. Germline CDR1 is GTSNPN and CDR2 is SVGIG (reference sequence). The J segment lost 5 bases and the V segment lost 3 bases, leaving 8 bases of the junction unmatched. This CDR3 is 15 amino acids long. The source of the sample is a study of OX40 agonist ivuxolimab in advanced cancers. The overall study: Every 2 weeks, ivuxolimab was infused into the patients intravenously at between 0.01 and 10 mg/kg. Dose-escalation patients' cancers were hepatocellular carcinoma, melanoma, renal cell or head and neck cancer. General study results and limits: CD8+ T cells (on average) carried more expanded clones than CD4+ T cells.

Clones were sequenced by immunoSEQ multiplex PCR, and TCRdb holds only the in-frame ones, with some missing. The sample yields fewer than 80,000 clones, around 87% seen once. Exclusion of a patient followed from autoimmune disease history or systemic immunosuppression. This receptor was identified in an adult with an advanced solid tumor such as melanoma, head and neck, liver or kidney cancer. V gene TRBV30 combines with J gene TRBJ2-5, with 11 bases lining up with TRBD2. The source material was CD4+ or CD8+ T cells sorted from blood, sampled in a trial of the OX40 agonist ivuxolimab. CDR3 in amino acids: CAWRLSGGARETQYF. The CDR3 DNA follows: TGTGCCTGGAGACTTAGCGGGGGGGCGAGGGAGACCCAGTACTTC.